This T cell receptor (beta chain) originates from a study of tumor T cells in aggressive B-cell lymphoma. Measured with immunoSEQ multiplex PCR; TCRdb has only the in-frame clones, and not every one. This sample carries fewer than 350 clones, approximately 78% of them seen once, and the ten largest clones take roughly a sixth. The clonotype originates from an adult with diffuse large B cell lymphoma. The sequenced material came from tumor tissue.

The CDR3 nucleotides are TGTGCCAGTAGTACCACTAGCGGGATGTACAATGAGCAGTTCTTC. Translation: CASSTTSGMYNEQFF. The chain has TRBV19 and TRBJ2-1; 10 bases align to TRBD2. The V segment lost 4 bases and the J segment 4 bases; nucleotides outside the gene matches: 4. The CDR3 totals 15 residues. Germline values: CDR1 LNHDA, CDR2 SQIVND (reference sequence).